This TCR beta chain was captured by sequencing in a study of shared clonotypes between healthy human individuals. This clone was counted only a few times. Its antigen is unidentified. CCR7-negative CD45RA+ TemRA cells were combined with CD45RO+ cells to form CD8 memory. Study-wide results and limits: Sampling involved blood alone; tissue repertoires likely differ.

Tens of thousands of T cell genomes, or about 0.2 ug DNA, went into the sorted-subset replicate PCRs. The repertoire was sequenced with immunoSEQ multiplex PCR; TCRdb's copy has only in-frame clones and lacks some. The sample includes about 110,000 clones, about 62% of them seen just once. This CDR3 contains 15 residues. Per the germline V gene, CDR1 is MRHNA and CDR2 is SNTAGT. J lost 3 bases, V lost 10 bases, and 8 bases had no gene match. The sequenced sample was memory CD8+ T cells sorted from blood. Subset: CD45RO+ cells pooled with CCR7-negative TemRA cells. The chain employs TRBV6-4 and TRBJ2-2, with 10 nucleotides matching TRBD1. The TCR sequence derives from a young woman in good health. Here the CDR3 DNA reads TGTGCCACCAGGGAGACAGGGGGCGACACCGGGGAGCTGTTTTTT. Its protein product is CATRETGGDTGELFF.